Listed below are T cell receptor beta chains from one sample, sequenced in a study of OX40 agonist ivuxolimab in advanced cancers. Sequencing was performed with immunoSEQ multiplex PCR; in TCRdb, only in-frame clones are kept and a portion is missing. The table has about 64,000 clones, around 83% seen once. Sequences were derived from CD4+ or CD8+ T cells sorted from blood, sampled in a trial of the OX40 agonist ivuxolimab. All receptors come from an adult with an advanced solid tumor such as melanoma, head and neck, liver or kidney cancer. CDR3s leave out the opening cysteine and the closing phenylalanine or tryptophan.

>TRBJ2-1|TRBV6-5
ASSGRGDEQF
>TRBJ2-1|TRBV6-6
ASRPGRWKDEQF
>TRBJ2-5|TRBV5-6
ASSLGRAPQETQY
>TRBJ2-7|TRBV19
ASSNRGGEQY
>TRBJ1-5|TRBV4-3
ASSQEFGQNQPQH
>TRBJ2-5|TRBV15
ATSRDPSRETQY
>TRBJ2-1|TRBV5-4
ASSQIQTSGYNEQF
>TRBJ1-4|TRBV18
ASSPPGRSNEKLF
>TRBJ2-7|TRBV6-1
ASSEPGLAGSYEQY
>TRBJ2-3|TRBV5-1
ASSLGGVDTQY
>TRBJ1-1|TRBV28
ASSSPGGPDTEAF
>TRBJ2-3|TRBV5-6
ASSWTSGRGGTDTQY
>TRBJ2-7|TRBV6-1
ASSDPSYEQY
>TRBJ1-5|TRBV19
ATPETGNDSNQPQH
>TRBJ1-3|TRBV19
ASKLESSGNTIY
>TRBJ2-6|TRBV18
ASSTQGSGANVLT